This T cell receptor beta chain stems from a study of control samples from healthy donors and cancer patients. The count of this clone is one. The V gene's germline CDR1 is SGHRS and CDR2 YFSETQ. V was trimmed by 5 bases and J by 4 bases, leaving 26 bases between them. This CDR3 spans 18 amino acids. Repertoires were generated with immunoSEQ multiplex PCR, while TCRdb's copy carries only in-frame clones and drops some. The sample includes some 120,000 clones, about 89% of them seen just once. This receptor was identified in a man between 60 and 70 years old in good health. V gene TRBV5-1 combines with J gene TRBJ2-3; the D gene could be TRBD1 or TRBD2 (9 bases each). Sequenced sample: blood. CDR3 loop: CASSPGTGLAGAPDTQYF. In nucleotides, the CDR3 is TGCGCCAGCAGTCCCGGGACAGGGTTAGCGGGGGCCCCAGATACGCAGTATTTT.